This TCR beta chain was identified in a study of Ad26.COV2.S vaccination and SARS-CoV-2 variants. Clones were sequenced by immunoSEQ multiplex PCR, and TCRdb holds only the in-frame ones, with some missing. The repertoire holds 350,000 to 450,000 clones, with approximately 89% as singletons. Specified treatment: 15 to 20 received Ad26.COV2.S at low or high dose, single or two shots; 5 received placebo; per-sample allocation not given. Samples analyzed were those drawn on day 63 after the first vaccine or placebo injection. This CDR3 region has 13 residues. Looked up from germline, CDR1 is SGHKS and CDR2 is YYEKEE (reference sequence). The V end lost 7 bases, the J end lost 3 bases, and 12 bases lay between the germline ends.

This receptor was identified in a person aged 18-60 years who received the Ad26.COV2.S COVID-19 vaccine or a placebo. The specimen comprised peripheral blood, sampled in a trial of Ad26.COV2.S vaccine versus placebo. This sequence joins TRBV5-5 and TRBJ2-3; tentatively, D is TRBD2 (6 bases). The CDR3 DNA follows: TGTGCCAGCTGGGAGGTAGGGACAGATACGCAGTATTTT. This codes for CASWEVGTDTQYF.